The following is a T cell receptor (beta chain) sequence with its context. This specimen comes from a study of blood T cell repertoires in COVID-19. Study in general: The samples span acute and convalescent COVID-19 from the United States, Italy and Spain.

Seattle's enrolled individuals joined amid active infection and were then monitored longitudinally. Sequencing used immunoSEQ multiplex PCR; TCRdb keeps in-frame clones, though not all of them. The data contain some 390,000 clones, 87% of them seen just once; the ten biggest clones take up about 2%. The source material was peripheral blood. The TCR originated in a woman aged 55-70 years with COVID-19, enrolled during active disease.

CDR3 nucleotide sequence: TGTGCCTGCGCGGGAGGAAACACCATATATTTT. Residues: CACAGGNTIYF. The chain uses TRBV30 and TRBJ1-3; D not resolved. The CDR3 loop spans 11 amino acids. V was trimmed by 6 bases and J by 4 bases, leaving 7 bases between them. The germline gives CDR1 GTSNPN, CDR2 SVGIG (reference sequence).